This passage covers 4 T cell receptor beta chains from one sample sequenced in a study of shared clonotypes between healthy human individuals. Naive CD8 cells lacked CD45RO, underwent positive selection for CCR7 and left out terminally differentiated effector memory CD45RA+ cells. Produced via immunoSEQ multiplex PCR; TCRdb's table is partial and in-frame only. Among some 2 million clones listed, approximately 94% were seen once. Sequenced: naive CD8+ T cells sorted from blood. The receptors come from a man aged 18 to 30 in good health.

To note about this clone: Other DNA sequences of this sample code for an identical CDR3. This rearrangement joins TRBV2 to TRBJ2-1; no clear D. The CDR3 totals 10 residues. Germline V gene lookup returns CDR1 SNHLY and CDR2 FYNNEI. Trimming removed 4 bases at V and 9 bases at J, with 4 bases between. Here the CDR3 reads CASSGSEQFF. CDR3 bases: TGTGCCAGCAGTGGAAGTGAGCAGTTCTTC.

The chain employs TRBV14 and TRBJ2-5; the D call may be TRBD1 or TRBD2 (5 bases each). The V gene's germline CDR1 is SGHDN and CDR2 FVKESK. The CDR3 has 13 residues. V lost 4 bases and J 2 bases, leaving 8 bases between the germline ends. DNA of the CDR3: TGTGCCAGCAGCCCCTGGGGGCAAGAGACCCAGTACTTC. This sequence encodes CASSPWGQETQYF.

J is TRBJ2-5 and V is TRBV20-1; possibly TRBD1 or TRBD2 for D (5 bases each). This CDR3 spans 11 amino acids. Germline assignment: CDR1 DFQATT and CDR2 SNEGSKA (reference sequence). CDR3 DNA sequence: TGCGGGGGTGGCTTGCAAGAGACCCAGTACTTC. This gives the protein CGGGLQETQYF.

The V gene is TRBV7-3, the J gene TRBJ1-2; weak D call: TRBD1 (5 bases). The CDR3 covers 14 residues. V shed 4 bases and J shed 0 bases, with 9 bases lying between them. Germline loops: CDR1 SGHTA, CDR2 FQGTGA. In nucleotides, the CDR3 is TGTGCCAGCAGCTCGGGACCGACTAACTATGGCTACACCTTC. It specifies CASSSGPTNYGYTF.